This TCR beta chain was observed in a study of control samples from healthy donors and cancer patients. This CDR3 region has 13 residues. Germline CDR1 is LNHDA and CDR2 is SQIVND (reference sequence). The V end was cut by 4 bases, the J end by 6 bases, with 10 bases between. Profiling relied on immunoSEQ multiplex PCR, and the TCRdb table lists in-frame clones only, not all of them. The sample lists more than 85,000 clones; roughly 94% were seen once. Sequencing was performed on blood. The chain uses TRBV19 and TRBJ1-5; D gene unclear. The receptor's source is a woman between 18 and 29 years old in good health. The CDR3 sequence is CASSSGVPQPQHF. In DNA form, the CDR3 reads TGTGCCAGTAGTAGCGGGGTGCCTCAGCCCCAGCATTTT.